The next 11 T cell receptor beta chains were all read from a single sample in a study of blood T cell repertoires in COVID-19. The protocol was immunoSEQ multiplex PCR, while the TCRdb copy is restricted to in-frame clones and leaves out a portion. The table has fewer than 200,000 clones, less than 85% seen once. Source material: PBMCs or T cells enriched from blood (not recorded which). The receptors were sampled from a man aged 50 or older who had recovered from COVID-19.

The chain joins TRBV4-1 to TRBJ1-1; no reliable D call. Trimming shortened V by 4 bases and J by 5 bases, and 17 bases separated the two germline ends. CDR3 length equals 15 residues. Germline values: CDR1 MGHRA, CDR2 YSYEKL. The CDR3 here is CASSPEPGVTTEAFF. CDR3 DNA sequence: TGCGCCAGCAGCCCCGAACCGGGAGTAACGACTGAAGCTTTCTTT.

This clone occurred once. The CDR3 sequence: CASSPQAPDTQYF. For the CDR3, the DNA is TGTGCCAGCAGCCCCCAGGCCCCAGATACGCAGTATTTT. The chain recombines TRBV9 with TRBJ2-3; no clear D. The ends were cut back, 4 bases at V and 4 bases at J, with 10 bases in the middle. Germline CDR1 and CDR2: SGDLS and YYNGEE. This CDR3 contains 13 residues. Based on the CDR3 plus reference TRBV9 and TRBJ2-3, the full variable domain is DSGVTQTPKHLITATGQRVTLRCSPRSGDLSVYWYQQSLDQGLQFLIQYYNGEERAKGNILERFSAQQFPDLHSELNLSSLELGDSALYFCASSPQAPDTQYFGPGTRLTVL.

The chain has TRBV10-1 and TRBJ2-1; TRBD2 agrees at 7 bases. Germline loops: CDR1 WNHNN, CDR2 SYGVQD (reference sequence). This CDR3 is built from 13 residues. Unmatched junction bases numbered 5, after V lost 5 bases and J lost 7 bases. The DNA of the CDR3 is TGCGCCAGCAGTACCGGGACTAAAAATGAGCAGTTCTTC. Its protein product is CASSTGTKNEQFF.

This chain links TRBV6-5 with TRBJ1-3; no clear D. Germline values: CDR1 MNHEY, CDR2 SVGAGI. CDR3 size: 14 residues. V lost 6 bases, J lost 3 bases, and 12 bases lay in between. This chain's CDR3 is CASRTGSGGNTIYF. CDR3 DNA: TGTGCCAGCAGAACGGGGTCGGGTGGAAACACCATATATTTT.

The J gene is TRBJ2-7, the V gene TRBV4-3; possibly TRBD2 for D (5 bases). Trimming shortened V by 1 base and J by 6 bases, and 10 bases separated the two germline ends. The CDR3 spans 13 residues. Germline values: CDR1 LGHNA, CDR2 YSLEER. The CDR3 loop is CASSQVLGAEQYF. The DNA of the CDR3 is TGCGCCAGCAGCCAAGTCTTGGGAGCCGAGCAGTACTTC.

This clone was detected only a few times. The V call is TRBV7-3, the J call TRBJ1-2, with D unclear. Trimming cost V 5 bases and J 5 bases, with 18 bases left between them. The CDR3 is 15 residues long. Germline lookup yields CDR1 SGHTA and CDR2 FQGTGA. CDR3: CASSAPSSTVYGYTF. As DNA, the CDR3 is TGTGCCAGCAGCGCCCCGTCCTCTACCGTATATGGCTACACCTTC.

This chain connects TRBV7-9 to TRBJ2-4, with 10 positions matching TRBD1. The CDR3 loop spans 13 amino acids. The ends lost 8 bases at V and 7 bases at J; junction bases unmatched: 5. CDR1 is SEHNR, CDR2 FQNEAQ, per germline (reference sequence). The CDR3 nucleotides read TGTGCCAGCTCAAGGGGACAGGGGAACATTCAGTACTTC. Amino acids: CASSRGQGNIQYF.

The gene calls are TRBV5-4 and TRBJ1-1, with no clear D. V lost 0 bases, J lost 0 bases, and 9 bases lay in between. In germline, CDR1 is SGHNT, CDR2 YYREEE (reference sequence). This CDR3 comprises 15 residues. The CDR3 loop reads CASSLAPRMNTEAFF. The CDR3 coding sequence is TGTGCCAGCAGCTTGGCTCCGAGGATGAACACTGAAGCTTTCTTT.

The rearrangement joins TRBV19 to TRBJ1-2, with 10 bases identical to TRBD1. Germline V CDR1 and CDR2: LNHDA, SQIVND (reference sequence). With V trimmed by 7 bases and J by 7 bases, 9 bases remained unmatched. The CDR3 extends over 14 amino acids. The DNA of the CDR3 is TGTGCCAGTACCTCGACAGGGGGCGCCGGTGGCTACACCTTC. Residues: CASTSTGGAGGYTF.

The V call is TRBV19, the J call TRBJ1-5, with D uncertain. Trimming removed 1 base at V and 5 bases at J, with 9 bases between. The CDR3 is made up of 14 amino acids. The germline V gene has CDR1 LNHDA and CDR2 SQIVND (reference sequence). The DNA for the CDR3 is TGTGCCAGTAGTATAGGGCAGGAGGATCAGCCCCAGCATTTT. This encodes CASSIGQEDQPQHF.

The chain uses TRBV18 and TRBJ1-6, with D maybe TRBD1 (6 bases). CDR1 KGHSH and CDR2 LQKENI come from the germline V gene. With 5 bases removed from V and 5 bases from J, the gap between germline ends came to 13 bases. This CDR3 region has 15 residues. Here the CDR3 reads CASSFGQPNNSPLHF. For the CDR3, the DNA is TGTGCCAGCTCATTCGGACAGCCTAATAATTCACCCCTCCACTTT.